The present entry profiles one T cell receptor beta chain with its context. What it binds is not known. The CDR3 is 13 residues long. The germline CDR1 and CDR2 sequences are LNHDA and SQIVND (reference sequence). V lost 7 bases to trimming and J lost 3 bases; unmatched junction nucleotides: 2. The data originate from a study of cytomegalovirus exposure and HLA in healthy donors. At the level of the study: The 95 to 150 validation repertoires were produced on the same platform as the 550 to 750 repertoires of the first cohort. This was reported in a later analysis.

Broader study findings: Investigators reported over 150 TCR beta chains as tied to cytomegalovirus. Reports showed the classifier diagnosing cytomegalovirus status with high specificity and sensitivity.

Assay used: immunoSEQ multiplex PCR; TCRdb lists only in-frame clones, some missing. The repertoire holds roughly 56,000 clones, with just over 90% as singletons. The rearrangement uses TRBV19 and TRBJ1-1, with TRBD1 matching over 10 bases. The source material was PBMCs. The sequence came from a woman aged 18-29 years in good health and CMV-seropositive. The chain's CDR3 is CASNGQGDTEAFF. Here the CDR3 DNA reads TGTGCCAGTAATGGACAGGGGGACACTGAAGCTTTCTTT.